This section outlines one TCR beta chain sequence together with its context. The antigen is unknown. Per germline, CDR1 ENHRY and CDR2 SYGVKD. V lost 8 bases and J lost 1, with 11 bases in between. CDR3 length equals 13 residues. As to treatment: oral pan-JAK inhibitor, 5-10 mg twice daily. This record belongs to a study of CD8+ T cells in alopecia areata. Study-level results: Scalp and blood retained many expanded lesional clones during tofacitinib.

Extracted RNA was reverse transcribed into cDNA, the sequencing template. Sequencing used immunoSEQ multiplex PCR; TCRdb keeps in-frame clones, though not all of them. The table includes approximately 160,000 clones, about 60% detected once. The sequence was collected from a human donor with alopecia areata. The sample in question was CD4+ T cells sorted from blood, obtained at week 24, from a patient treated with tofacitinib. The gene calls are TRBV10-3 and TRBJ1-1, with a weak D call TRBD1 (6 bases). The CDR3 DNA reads TGTGCCATCGGGGGGCACCCGAACACTGAAGCTTTCTTT. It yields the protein CAIGGHPNTEAFF.